Detailed here is one T cell receptor beta chain. Its antigen is unknown. The sample belongs to a study of a mutant IDH1 vaccine in newly diagnosed glioma. About the study: Either 4-6 weeks after radiotherapy alone or alongside temozolomide, vaccination was begun.

Time point reported: week 47, end of study. Topical imiquimod was applied with each vaccine dose, which held 300 ug of mutant IDH1 20-mer peptide. Study-wide findings and caveats: Vaccine-induced immune responses occurred in 93.3% of patients.

The CDR3 sequence is 13 residues long. With 0 bases removed from V and 6 bases from J, the gap between germline ends came to 6 bases. Germline V gene data show CDR1 as WSHSY and CDR2 as SAAADI. Generated by immunoSEQ multiplex PCR, the TCRdb table keeps only in-frame clones and is missing some. Here the sample spans about 56,000 clones, roughly 80% being singletons. Sequenced material: PBMCs, taken from a glioma patient whose treatment included an IDH1 peptide vaccine. This rearrangement joins TRBV10-2 to TRBJ1-5, with D unclear. The sequence came from a man aged 50 or older with glioma. CDR3 protein: CASSESTGQPQHF. In nucleotides, the CDR3 is TGCGCCAGCAGTGAGTCGACGGGTCAGCCCCAGCATTTT.